This T cell receptor beta chain was recovered during a study of T cell repertoires in cytomegalovirus infection. As for the study in general: Alongside well-studied HLA-B-restricted CMV epitopes, recently identified HLA-C-restricted CMV epitopes were also used. Matching HLA type, along with CMV infection, was indicated by public TCR beta signatures.

This clonotype was observed a handful of times. Antigen: not known. The CDR3 has 14 amino acids. The V and J ends lost 6 bases and 4 bases respectively, with 12 bases between them. Study findings and constraints: Identification of carriers of CMV plus the relevant HLA was performed using cumulative public TCR beta family frequency. Clonotype analysis showed dominance of the ex vivo response by HLA-C-restricted CMV-specific TCR beta clonotypes.

TCRdb reprocessed the reads with MiXCR, giving one entry per CDR3 protein. The sample lists 650,000 to 900,000 distinct CDR3 sequences; about 31% were seen once. This TCR came from a human donor in good health (CMV status not recorded). Some clones in this sample may be carry-over from other donors' samples. This chain joins TRBV12-3 or TRBV12-4 and TRBJ1-4, with D perhaps TRBD1 (6 bases). This specimen was cultured CD8+ T cells from PBMCs, taken from culture after CMV antigen stimulation. The CDR3 loop reads CASSWTEYNEKLFF. The CDR3 bases are TGTGCCAGCAGCTGGACAGAATATAATGAAAAACTGTTTTTT.